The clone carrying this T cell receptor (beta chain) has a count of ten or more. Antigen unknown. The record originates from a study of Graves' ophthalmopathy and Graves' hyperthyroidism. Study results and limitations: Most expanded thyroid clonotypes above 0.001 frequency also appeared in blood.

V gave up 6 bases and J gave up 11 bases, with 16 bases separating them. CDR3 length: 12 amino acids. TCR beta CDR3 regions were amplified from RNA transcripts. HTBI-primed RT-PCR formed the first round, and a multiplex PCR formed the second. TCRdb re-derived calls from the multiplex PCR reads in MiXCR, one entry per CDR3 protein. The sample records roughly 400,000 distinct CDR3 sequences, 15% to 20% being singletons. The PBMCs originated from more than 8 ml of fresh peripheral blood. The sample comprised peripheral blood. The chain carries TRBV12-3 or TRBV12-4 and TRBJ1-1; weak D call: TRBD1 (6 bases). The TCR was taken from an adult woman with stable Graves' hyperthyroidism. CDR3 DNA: TGTGCCAGCAGCCGGGGGCGAGGGCGTGCTTTCTTT. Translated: CASSRGRGRAFF.